The rows below give T cell receptor beta chains drawn from one sample of a study of cytomegalovirus exposure and HLA in healthy donors. TCRdb keeps only in-frame clones here, not all; method: immunoSEQ multiplex PCR. The sample lists 150,000 to 200,000 clones, roughly 79% occurring once. The source material was PBMCs. The source of these receptors is a woman between 18 and 29 years old in good health and CMV-seropositive. CDR3s include the opening cysteine and the closing phenylalanine or tryptophan. Each record gives: clone size, J gene, V gene, D gene, CDR3 protein, CDR3 DNA. D genes are given only for firm matches. Clone sizes are given selectively: once, few, many, or a class where the clone is expanded.

>NA|TRBJ2-3|TRBV7-2|NA
CASSLRGYSTDTQYF
TGTGCCAGCAGCTTACGAGGGTACAGCACAGATACGCAGTATTTT
>NA|TRBJ2-3|TRBV7-3|TRBD2
CASSNNMTSSPDTQYF
TGTGCCAGCAGCAACAATATGACTAGCAGCCCAGATACGCAGTATTTT
>NA|TRBJ1-1|TRBV10-3|NA
CATETGDLMNTEAFF
TGTGCCACCGAGACCGGGGATTTGATGAACACTGAAGCTTTCTTT
>NA|TRBJ1-2|TRBV29-1|TRBD1
CSVEGRGVNYGYTF
TGCAGCGTTGAGGGCAGGGGGGTTAACTATGGCTACACCTTC
>once|TRBJ2-2|TRBV2|TRBD2
CASRNRIAGGSVRTYTGELFF
TGTGCCAGCAGAAACCGAATAGCGGGGGGCTCCGTCCGCACGTACACCGGGGAGCTGTTTTTT
>few|TRBJ2-7|TRBV19|NA
CASSSQGDVYEQYF
TGTGCCAGTAGTAGTCAGGGTGACGTCTACGAGCAGTACTTC
>NA|TRBJ2-7|TRBV2|NA
CASSVRDTFSYEQYF
TGTGCCAGCAGTGTCCGGGACACCTTCTCCTACGAGCAGTACTTC
>NA|TRBJ1-5|TRBV14|TRBD1
CASSQDKGAMNQPQHF
TGTGCCAGCAGCCAAGATAAGGGGGCCATGAATCAGCCCCAGCATTTT
>few|TRBJ1-3|TRBV5-4|NA
CASTTRGAGNTIYF
TGTGCCAGCACCACGCGGGGAGCTGGAAACACCATATATTTT
>NA|TRBJ2-3|TRBV15|NA
CATSRDSATALTDTQYF
TGTGCCACCAGCAGAGATAGTGCCACGGCTCTCACAGATACGCAGTACTTT
>few|TRBJ1-6|TRBV19|TRBD1
CASQTGDWDSPLHF
TGTGCCAGCCAGACAGGGGACTGGGATTCACCCCTCCACTTT
>large|TRBJ2-7|TRBV19|TRBD1
CASRPTGQGQSYEQYF
TGTGCCAGTAGGCCTACGGGACAGGGTCAATCCTACGAGCAGTACTTC
>few|TRBJ2-3|TRBV6-4|TRBD2
CASSDRGGSSTDTQYF
TGTGCCAGCAGTGACCGGGGGGGATCTAGCACAGATACGCAGTATTTT
>NA|TRBJ2-3|TRBV6-6|TRBD2
CASGTSGGLTDTQYF
TGTGCCAGCGGGACTAGCGGGGGGTTGACAGATACGCAGTATTTT
>NA|TRBJ1-5|TRBV21-1|NA
CASSKVPFDRVGNQPQHF
TGTGCCAGCAGCAAAGTCCCTTTTGACAGGGTGGGAAATCAGCCCCAGCATTTT
>few|TRBJ2-1|TRBV30|NA
CAWGGGGNEQFF
TGTGCCTGGGGGGGAGGGGGCAATGAGCAGTTCTTC
>NA|TRBJ1-1|TRBV25-1|NA
CASSRQQPNTEAFF
TGTGCCAGCAGCAGACAGCAACCGAACACTGAAGCTTTCTTT
>NA|TRBJ2-7|TRBV5-1|NA
CASSLVGETYEQYF
TGCGCCAGCAGCTTGGTGGGAGAGACCTACGAGCAGTACTTC
>NA|TRBJ2-7|TRBV29-1|TRBD2
CSAAGGSYEQYF
TGCAGCGCGGCGGGGGGCAGCTACGAGCAGTACTTC
>NA|TRBJ1-2|TRBV7-9|NA
CASSSPDRPGGPKGYTF
TGTGCCAGCAGCTCCCCGGATCGACCGGGGGGGCCAAAGGGCTACACCTTC
>NA|TRBJ1-5|TRBV7-2|TRBD1
CASSWDRSGDQPQHF
TGTGCCAGCAGCTGGGACAGGTCGGGGGATCAGCCCCAGCATTTT
>NA|TRBJ1-1|TRBV29-1|TRBD1
CSALWTGGTSTEAFF
TGCAGCGCACTTTGGACAGGAGGTACGAGCACTGAAGCTTTCTTT
>few|TRBJ2-5|TRBV4-1|TRBD1
CASSQGDSQETQYF
TGCGCCAGCAGCCAAGGGGACAGCCAAGAGACCCAGTACTTC
>once|TRBJ2-2|TRBV25-1|TRBD1
CASRTGNTGELFF
TGTGCCAGTAGGACAGGAAACACCGGGGAGCTGTTTTTT
>NA|TRBJ1-1|TRBV4-1|NA
CASSQDEYPPNTEAFF
TGCGCCAGCAGCCAAGATGAGTACCCACCGAACACTGAAGCTTTCTTT
>NA|TRBJ2-1|TRBV6-1|TRBD2
CASSVERGGYNEQFF
TGTGCCAGCAGTGTAGAGCGGGGAGGGTACAATGAGCAGTTCTTC
>NA|TRBJ1-5|TRBV5-6|NA
CASSLVGAHQPQHF
TGTGCCAGCAGCTTGGTAGGGGCACACCAGCCCCAGCATTTT
>NA|TRBJ1-2|TRBV19|NA
CASSIQSRRDGYTF
TGTGCCAGTAGTATTCAGTCCCGACGGGATGGCTACACCTTC
>NA|TRBJ1-1|TRBV14|NA
CASSQGPKNPEAFF
TGTGCCAGCAGCCAAGGGCCAAAAAACCCTGAAGCTTTCTTT
>NA|TRBJ2-4|TRBV5-6|TRBD1
CASSTGGVKNIQYF
TGTGCCAGCAGCACAGGGGGCGTCAAAAACATTCAGTACTTC
>NA|TRBJ2-3|TRBV7-2|NA
CASSLGPRREGTQYF
TGTGCCAGCAGCTTAGGGCCGCGCAGGGAAGGGACGCAGTATTTT
>NA|TRBJ2-3|TRBV6-5|NA
CASNPGIDTQYF
TGTGCCAGCAATCCAGGAATCGATACGCAGTATTTT
>NA|TRBJ1-2|TRBV7-2|NA
CASSPNQGIGYGYTF
TGTGCCAGCAGCCCCAATCAGGGGATTGGGTATGGCTACACCTTC
>NA|TRBJ1-5|TRBV2|NA
CASSGVREVRGNQPQHF
TGTGCCAGCAGTGGGGTCAGGGAGGTGCGGGGCAATCAGCCCCAGCATTTT
>NA|TRBJ2-5|TRBV7-2|NA
CASLLTGQETQYF
TGTGCCAGCCTCTTGACAGGCCAAGAGACCCAGTACTTC
>NA|TRBJ2-3|TRBV7-6|TRBD2
CASSLLRAGGPPDTQYF
TGTGCCAGCAGCTTACTCCGAGCGGGGGGCCCCCCCGATACGCAGTATTTT
>NA|TRBJ2-7|TRBV6-6|NA
CASSYGTDEQYF
TGTGCCAGCAGTTACGGGACTGACGAGCAGTACTTC
>few|TRBJ1-1|TRBV6-1|NA
CASSDGPGLRVF
TGTGCCAGCAGTGATGGCCCAGGGTTAAGGGTCTTT
>few|TRBJ2-5|TRBV7-9|NA
CASSSGIQETQYF
TGTGCCAGCAGTTCCGGGATTCAAGAGACCCAGTACTTC
>few|TRBJ1-6|TRBV6-1|NA
CASSETNSPLHF
TGTGCCAGCAGTGAAACAAATTCACCCCTCCACTTT
>few|TRBJ2-1|TRBV6-5|NA
CASSGRGMNNEQFF
TGTGCCAGCAGTGGCAGGGGAATGAACAATGAGCAGTTCTTC
>NA|TRBJ2-1|TRBV4-2|NA
CASSQDRGNNEQFF
TGTGCCAGCAGCCAAGATCGGGGAAACAATGAGCAGTTCTTC
>NA|TRBJ1-2|TRBV5-1|TRBD1
CASSLETWTGRSRGYTF
TGCGCCAGCAGCTTGGAAACGTGGACAGGGAGGTCGAGGGGCTACACCTTC
>NA|TRBJ2-1|TRBV6-1|NA
CASTLGANEQFF
TGTGCCAGCACTCTGGGGGCCAATGAGCAGTTCTTC